This TCR beta chain was found in a study of cytomegalovirus exposure and HLA in healthy donors. Study results and caveats: The productive fraction for most TCR beta V segments was about 90% or about 30% in an earlier analysis.

The V gene end was trimmed by 6 bases and the J gene end by 4 bases; junction bases not matched to a gene: 3. CDR3 size: 14 residues. CDR1 LNHDA and CDR2 SQIVND come from the germline V gene (reference sequence). It was with 60 Vbeta and 13 Jbeta primers that the PCR ran. Assay used: immunoSEQ multiplex PCR; TCRdb lists only in-frame clones, some missing. The repertoire holds 110,000 or so clones, with approximately 80% as singletons. This clone was found a few times. What it binds is not known. The receptor was derived from a woman between 18 and 29 years old in good health and CMV-seronegative. The V and J genes are TRBV19 and TRBJ2-1; 10 positions match TRBD2. The sample was PBMCs. The CDR3 DNA reads TGTGCCAGTAGCAGCGGGGGGGATTACAATGAGCAGTTCTTC. As protein: CASSSGGDYNEQFF.